A single sample gave rise to the 28 T cell receptor beta chains below, sequenced in a study of OX40 agonist ivuxolimab in advanced cancers. The method was immunoSEQ multiplex PCR; TCRdb's version includes in-frame clones alone and lacks a portion of them. Among about 21,000 clones, around 80% were seen once, and the ten largest hold about an eighth. Sequencing was performed on CD4+ or CD8+ T cells sorted from blood, taken in a trial of the OX40 agonist ivuxolimab. These receptors were collected from an adult with an advanced solid tumor such as melanoma, head and neck, liver or kidney cancer.

The J gene is TRBJ2-1, the V gene TRBV27; TRBD2 might be the D (6 bases). The germline V gene encodes CDR1 MNHEY and CDR2 SMNVEV (reference sequence). V lost 3 bases and J 6 bases, leaving 15 bases between the germline ends. CDR3 size: 15 residues. The CDR3 sequence: CASSFTPDGGNEQFF. CDR3 DNA: TGTGCCAGCAGTTTCACACCCGACGGGGGCAATGAGCAGTTCTTC.

The chain joins TRBV28 to TRBJ2-1; TRBD2 aligns across 7 bases. Germline V lookup: CDR1 MDHEN, CDR2 SYDVKM. This CDR3 is 14 amino acids long. V was clipped by 6 bases and J by 8 bases; unmatched bases: 10. CDR3 bases: TGTGCCAGCAGCACCACTCCGACTAGCTATGAGCAGTTCTTC. It yields the protein CASSTTPTSYEQFF. Full variable domain (missing parts from reference TRBV28 and TRBJ2-1): DVKVTQSSRYLVKRTGEKVFLECVQDMDHENMFWYRQDPGLGLRLIYFSYDVKMKEKGDIPEGYSVSREKKERFSLILESASTNQTSMYLCASSTTPTSYEQFFGPGTRLTVL.

This clone was observed once. This chain connects TRBV2 to TRBJ2-1; TRBD2 is a possible D gene (6 bases). The CDR3 sequence is 16 residues long. V was trimmed by 5 bases and J by 6 bases, leaving 20 bases between them. Germline V CDR1 and CDR2: SNHLY, FYNNEI. This CDR3 is CASSRSGWGSLNEQFF. CDR3 DNA: TGTGCCAGCAGTCGTAGCGGATGGGGATCCCTCAATGAGCAGTTCTTC.

The rearrangement uses TRBV6-5 and TRBJ2-7, with D perhaps TRBD2 (7 bases). The germline V gene has CDR1 MNHEY and CDR2 SVGAGI. Trimming removed 6 bases from V and 0 bases from J, with 12 bases in between. CDR3 length: 14 residues. CDR3 in DNA: TGTGCCAGCAGCCAAGGGGGGGGCTCCTACGAGCAGTACTTC. Amino acid sequence: CASSQGGGSYEQYF.

The genes are TRBV27 and TRBJ1-1; TRBD1 might be the D (5 bases). This CDR3 spans 13 amino acids. Germline CDR1 MNHEY, CDR2 SMNVEV (reference sequence). V lost 4 bases and J lost 6, with 12 bases in between. The chain's CDR3 is CASSSGHFSEAFF. The DNA of the CDR3 is TGTGCCAGCAGTTCTGGACATTTTTCTGAAGCTTTCTTT.

The rearrangement uses TRBV5-1 and TRBJ2-7; D perhaps matches TRBD2 (6 bases). The CDR3 loop spans 14 amino acids. Deletions cut 5 bases from V and 3 bases from J, with 15 bases between. Germline CDR1 reads SGHRS; CDR2 reads YFSETQ. CDR3 sequence reads: CASRPPRGIYEQYF. As DNA, the CDR3 is TGCGCCAGCAGGCCGCCCCGCGGGATCTACGAGCAGTACTTC. Variable domain in full (rest from reference TRBV5-1 and TRBJ2-7): KAGVTQTPRYLIKTRGQQVTLSCSPISGHRSVSWYQQTPGQGLQFLFEYFSETQRNKGNFPGRFSGRQFSNSRSEMNVSTLELGDSALYLCASRPPRGIYEQYFGPGTRLTVT.

The V gene is TRBV6-6, the J gene TRBJ2-5, with a weak D call TRBD2 (6 bases). Germline loops: CDR1 MNHNY, CDR2 SVGAGI (reference sequence). The V gene lost 5 bases and the J gene lost 1 base, with 14 bases spanning the gap. The CDR3 contains 15 residues. The CDR3 is CASSPVGGTQETQYF. In DNA, the CDR3 is TGTGCCAGCAGTCCCGTGGGGGGAACCCAAGAGACCCAGTACTTC.

The CDR3 DNA follows: TGCGCCAGCAGCTTATCCAGGGGGCGGCTCGGGGAGCTGTTTTTT. This sequence encodes CASSLSRGRLGELFF. The J gene is TRBJ2-2, the V gene TRBV5-1, with TRBD1 matching over 8 bases. Germline CDR1 is SGHRS and CDR2 is YFSETQ. The junction had 7 bases not matched to a gene; V was cut back by 2 bases and J by 7 bases. This CDR3 has 15 amino acids. The full variable domain, its missing parts supplied by reference TRBV5-1 and TRBJ2-2, is KAGVTQTPRYLIKTRGQQVTLSCSPISGHRSVSWYQQTPGQGLQFLFEYFSETQRNKGNFPGRFSGRQFSNSRSEMNVSTLELGDSALYLCASSLSRGRLGELFFGEGSRLTVL.

The chain links TRBV30 to TRBJ2-1; D gene unclear. CDR3 size: 13 residues. The V gene lost 0 bases and the J gene lost 4 bases, with 7 bases spanning the gap. CDR1 GTSNPN and CDR2 SVGIG come from the germline V gene (reference sequence). The CDR3 region is CAWSVGIYNEQFF. CDR3 DNA: TGTGCCTGGAGTGTGGGGATTTACAATGAGCAGTTCTTC.

This sequence joins TRBV4-3 and TRBJ2-1; no clear D. The CDR3 has 14 amino acids. V lost 0 bases, J lost 6 bases, and 9 bases lay in between. The germline V gene encodes CDR1 LGHNA and CDR2 YSLEER. CDR3 region: CASSQDPVGNEQFF. As DNA, the CDR3 is TGCGCCAGCAGCCAAGACCCGGTGGGCAATGAGCAGTTCTTC.

The CDR3 DNA sequence: TGTGCCAGCAGCTCGTTAGCGGGAGGGCCTCTACGGGATACGCAGTATTTT. As protein: CASSSLAGGPLRDTQYF. The rearrangement links TRBV7-3 to TRBJ2-3; 11 nucleotides align to TRBD2. Germline CDR1 and CDR2: SGHTA and FQGTGA. This CDR3 is 17 amino acids long. Losses at the gene ends were 4 bases for V and 6 bases for J; bases not matched to a gene: 12.

This chain uses TRBV16 with TRBJ2-2; D is unresolved. Germline CDR1 reads KGHSY; CDR2 reads FQNENV. Trimming shortened V by 0 bases and J by 6 bases, and 5 bases separated the two germline ends. This CDR3 has 13 amino acids. The CDR3 protein is CASSQSRAGELFF. CDR3 nucleotides: TGTGCCAGCAGCCAATCTCGTGCCGGGGAGCTGTTTTTT. Full variable domain (missing parts from reference TRBV16 and TRBJ2-2): GEEVAQTPKHLVRGEGQKAKLYCAPIKGHSYVFWYQQVLKNEFKFLISFQNENVFDETGMPKERFSAKCLPNSPCSLEIQATKLEDSAVYFCASSQSRAGELFFGEGSRLTVL.

This chain uses TRBV27 with TRBJ2-2, with D perhaps matching TRBD2 (5 bases). The CDR3 is 15 amino acids. The germline gives CDR1 MNHEY, CDR2 SMNVEV (reference sequence). The ends were cut back, 3 bases at V and 4 bases at J, with 12 bases in the middle. CDR3 protein: CASSFREGPTGELFF. For the CDR3, the DNA is TGTGCCAGCAGTTTTAGAGAGGGCCCCACCGGGGAGCTGTTTTTT.

The chain employs TRBV19 and TRBJ1-2; tentatively, D is TRBD1 (6 bases). Germline V gene data show CDR1 as LNHDA and CDR2 as SQIVND (reference sequence). The CDR3 is made up of 14 amino acids. V dropped 3 bases and J dropped 4 bases, with 12 bases sitting between them. The CDR3 sequence: CASSIPKGGYGYTF. CDR3 bases: TGTGCCAGTAGTATCCCCAAAGGGGGCTATGGCTACACCTTC.

The CDR3 sequence: CASSSAGGTGELFF. The CDR3 region has the DNA TGCGCCAGCAGCTCCGCTGGGGGCACCGGGGAGCTGTTTTTT. The chain has TRBV10-1 and TRBJ2-2; either TRBD1 or TRBD2 may supply D (5 bases each). The V gene lost 6 bases and the J gene lost 4 bases, with 12 bases spanning the gap. CDR3 length equals 14 residues. Per germline, CDR1 WNHNN and CDR2 SYGVQD (reference sequence).

V is TRBV20-1 and J is TRBJ1-1; D not resolved. The CDR3 extends over 11 amino acids. Per the germline V gene, CDR1 is DFQATT and CDR2 is SNEGSKA (reference sequence). V lost 3 bases to trimming and J lost 7 bases, with 9 bases between them. This CDR3 is CSARLGFEAFF. The CDR3 DNA reads TGCAGTGCTAGGTTGGGGTTTGAAGCTTTCTTT.

The gene calls are TRBV29-1 and TRBJ1-1, with a tentative D call TRBD1 (5 bases). Germline CDR1 and CDR2: SQVTM and ANQGSEA. The CDR3 extends over 14 amino acids. The V and J ends lost 6 bases and 0 bases respectively, with 14 bases between them. CDR3 protein: CSVSLGGVNTEAFF. The CDR3 DNA reads as TGCAGCGTCTCCCTGGGGGGTGTGAACACTGAAGCTTTCTTT.

The chain is built from TRBV7-9 and TRBJ2-2; 12 positions match TRBD2. The germline V gene encodes CDR1 SEHNR and CDR2 FQNEAQ (reference sequence). The CDR3 loop spans 16 amino acids. The J segment lost 4 bases and the V segment lost 5 bases, leaving 5 bases of the junction unmatched. The CDR3 reads CASSPTSGRSTGELFF. As DNA, the CDR3 is TGTGCCAGCAGCCCAACTAGCGGGAGGTCCACCGGGGAGCTGTTTTTT.

The genes are TRBV5-4 and TRBJ2-5, with D unresolved. With 1 base removed from V and 4 bases from J, the gap between germline ends came to 17 bases. CDR1 is SGHNT and CDR2 is YYREEE in the germline V gene (reference sequence). This CDR3 has 16 residues. The CDR3 DNA sequence: TGTGCCAGCAGCTTGTTTCCCCCTCTCGGATCAGAGACCCAGTACTTC. Translation gives CASSLFPPLGSETQYF.

The rearrangement links TRBV5-1 to TRBJ1-3, with 8 positions matching TRBD1. Germline CDR1 reads SGHRS; CDR2 reads YFSETQ. The CDR3 loop spans 12 amino acids. The junction had 2 bases not matched to a gene; V was cut back by 3 bases and J by 9 bases. The CDR3 DNA reads as TGCGCCAGCAGCTCGACAGGGGTCACCATATATTTT. Translation gives CASSSTGVTIYF.

This CDR3 is CASSTPGGYGYTF. The CDR3 DNA is TGTGCCAGCAGTACTCCGGGGGGCTATGGCTACACCTTC. The J gene is TRBJ1-2, the V gene TRBV27, with D perhaps matching TRBD1 (5 bases). Germline CDR1 is MNHEY and CDR2 is SMNVEV (reference sequence). The CDR3 is 13 amino acids. V lost 5 bases, J lost 4 bases, and 11 bases lay in between.

A single count supports this clone. This chain links TRBV27 with TRBJ2-1; 12 nucleotides line up with TRBD2. V lost 6 bases and J lost 10; bases outside the gene matches: 4. This CDR3 region has 13 residues. Per the germline V gene, CDR1 is MNHEY and CDR2 is SMNVEV (reference sequence). The CDR3: CASRAGLAGEQFF. CDR3 nucleotides: TGTGCCAGCAGAGCCGGACTAGCGGGAGAGCAGTTCTTC.

This clone came up a few times. J is TRBJ2-7 and V is TRBV5-4, with D hard to call. V was trimmed by 4 bases and J by 9 bases, leaving 14 bases between them. CDR1 is SGHNT and CDR2 is YYREEE in the germline V gene (reference sequence). CDR3 length: 12 residues. CDR3 nucleotide sequence: TGTGCCAGCAGCACCTCGGGCGCACGGCAGTACTTC. Its translation: CASSTSGARQYF.

The CDR3 sequence is CASTTTPGRGTEAFF. In DNA form, the CDR3 reads TGTGCCAGCACCACGACTCCCGGGAGGGGCACTGAAGCTTTCTTT. The chain couples TRBV7-9 to TRBJ1-1; perhaps TRBD1 as D (5 bases). This CDR3 has 15 amino acids. Germline-derived CDR1 and CDR2 are SEHNR and FQNEAQ (reference sequence). The V and J ends lost 7 bases and 4 bases respectively, with 19 bases between them.

The rearrangement uses TRBV7-9 and TRBJ1-2; D possibly corresponds to TRBD1 (5 bases). The length of the CDR3 is 14 residues. Germline CDR1 reads SEHNR; CDR2 reads FQNEAQ (reference sequence). Deletions cut 5 bases from V and 2 bases from J, with 12 bases between. The CDR3 DNA sequence: TGTGCCAGCAGCCCCGGGGGGGTGAACTATGGCTACACCTTC. Its translation: CASSPGGVNYGYTF.

The chain combines TRBV21-1 with TRBJ2-7. TRBV21-1 is a pseudogene. This CDR3 has 15 residues. This CDR3 is CASSKPGPILYEQYF. CDR3 in DNA: TGTGCCAGCAGCAAACCGGGACCCATCCTCTACGAGCAGTACTTC.

This chain uses TRBV16 with TRBJ1-2; no reliable D call. V was trimmed by 3 bases and J by 3 bases, leaving 8 bases between them. Germline V lookup: CDR1 KGHSY, CDR2 FQNENV. This CDR3 is built from 13 residues. CDR3 coding DNA: TGTGCCAGCAGCCACAACACTTACTATGGCTACACCTTC. This sequence encodes CASSHNTYYGYTF.

This chain uses TRBV19 with TRBJ1-5; a possible D gene is TRBD1 (5 bases). The length of the CDR3 is 13 residues. Trimming removed 3 bases at V and 7 bases at J, with 10 bases between. Germline lookup yields CDR1 LNHDA and CDR2 SQIVND (reference sequence). The CDR3 spells CASSMGLRQPQHF. The CDR3 DNA reads TGTGCCAGTAGTATGGGACTTCGACAGCCCCAGCATTTT.